These T cell receptor beta chains were read from a single sample in a study of T cell changes during pregnancy in multiple sclerosis. The repertoire was sequenced with immunoSEQ multiplex PCR; TCRdb's copy has only in-frame clones and lacks some. The table lists 60,000 or so clones, around 91% of them singletons. The sample consisted of peripheral blood, taken in the second trimester of pregnancy. The receptor source for this set is a female donor in good health, enrolled as a control in a pregnancy study. The conserved cysteine and the conserved F or W are not part of the CDR3 here. The D gene is left open where the match is weak.

CDR3	J	D	V
ASSLEDRARNQPQH	TRBJ1-5	TRBD1	TRBV11-3
ASSPGLPNTEAF	TRBJ1-1	NA	TRBV2
ASTTPGDTIY	TRBJ1-3	NA	TRBV6-6
SVEDRGFNTGGSLNYGYT	TRBJ1-2	TRBD1	TRBV29-1
ASSLGGGGPPPQH	TRBJ1-5	NA	TRBV7-2
AISDLGDTETQY	TRBJ2-5	NA	TRBV10-3
ASSIIAGGPGNEQF	TRBJ2-1	TRBD2	TRBV19
ASSQVGGNEQF	TRBJ2-1	TRBD2	TRBV7-9
ASRYYRGTEAF	TRBJ1-1	TRBD1	TRBV25-1
AWSVRRAGLNEKLF	TRBJ1-4	NA	TRBV30
ASKIQELETQY	TRBJ2-5	NA	TRBV2
ASSQIGGNVLNTEAF	TRBJ1-1	NA	TRBV4-1
ASSLAVDRGYEQY	TRBJ2-7	TRBD1	TRBV7-2
ASSEPREADTQY	TRBJ2-3	TRBD2	TRBV6-1
ASRPSGGRDNEQF	TRBJ2-1	TRBD2	TRBV5-1
ASSSYLEFPY	TRBJ2-4	NA	TRBV7-2
ASSTRTSGAFPYEQY	TRBJ2-7	TRBD2	TRBV13
ASSLQGGDEKLF	TRBJ1-4	NA	TRBV5-1
ASSAPGTTNTGELF	TRBJ2-2	NA	TRBV6-1
ASSEWSGSSYEQY	TRBJ2-7	NA	TRBV6-1
ASAPPGFLIT	TRBJ1-2	NA	TRBV25-1
ASSEERLGTVAPEAF	TRBJ1-1	TRBD1	TRBV27
ASSYAETSFNEQY	TRBJ2-7	TRBD2	TRBV6-6
ASSRRLAGTQETQY	TRBJ2-5	TRBD2	TRBV11-2
ASSALGQGSTGELF	TRBJ2-2	TRBD1	TRBV10-1
ASSPGQGNYGYT	TRBJ1-2	TRBD1	TRBV7-9
ASSLGVNTEAF	TRBJ1-1	NA	TRBV11-3
ASSSTTSTDTQY	TRBJ2-3	NA	TRBV5-4
ASSHDRVTQY	TRBJ2-3	TRBD1	TRBV6-5
ASSGQGVGNQPQH	TRBJ1-5	TRBD1	TRBV18
ASRPRGMDGYT	TRBJ1-2	NA	TRBV27
ASMRGLAGLEQY	TRBJ2-7	TRBD2	TRBV28
ASSISGNTGELF	TRBJ2-2	NA	TRBV5-1
ASTRGGMGSPLH	TRBJ1-6	NA	TRBV19
ASSEARAAGSAF	TRBJ1-1	NA	TRBV2
ASTLRGLSYEQY	TRBJ2-7	NA	TRBV11-2
ASSVGLGLNTEAF	TRBJ1-1	NA	TRBV9